This is a list of T cell receptor beta chains from one sample in a study of shared clonotypes between healthy human individuals. The protocol was immunoSEQ multiplex PCR, while the TCRdb copy is restricted to in-frame clones and leaves out a portion. The table has roughly 2.1 million clones, 85% to 95% seen once. Sequences were obtained from naive CD8+ T cells from PBMCs. These receptors were taken from a man aged 18 to 35 in good health. Some clones in this sample may be carry-over from other donors' samples. Each CDR3 is given with its conserved first and last residue. The order of the fields is clone size, D gene, J gene, V gene, CDR3 protein, CDR3 DNA. The D gene is left open where the match is weak. Part of the rows lack a size; the others show once, few, many or a class for expanded clones.

once	NA	TRBJ2-7	TRBV4-1	CASSHNSGLTYEQYF	TGCGCCAGCAGCCACAACAGCGGGCTTACCTACGAGCAGTACTTC
NA	NA	TRBJ2-3	TRBV11-2	CASSPKSGRAVDTQYF	TGTGCCAGCAGCCCGAAATCAGGGCGCGCCGTAGATACGCAGTATTTT
once	NA	TRBJ1-1	TRBV7-9	CASSSSGANTEAFF	TGTGCCAGCAGCTCCTCCGGGGCGAACACTGAAGCTTTCTTT
NA	NA	TRBJ2-7	TRBV19	CASSTDWGDYEQYF	TGTGCCAGTAGTACGGACTGGGGGGATTACGAGCAGTACTTC
once	NA	TRBJ2-3	TRBV20-1	CSAPVDTQYF	TGCAGTGCTCCCGTAGATACGCAGTATTTT
NA	TRBD2	TRBJ2-7	TRBV7-9	CASSFGTSGPHHYEQYF	TGTGCCAGCAGCTTCGGGACTAGCGGGCCTCATCACTACGAGCAGTACTTC
NA	NA	TRBJ1-4	TRBV28	CASSLLYGATNEKLFF	TGTGCCAGCAGTTTGCTCTACGGTGCAACTAATGAAAAACTGTTTTTT
NA	NA	TRBJ1-3	TRBV6-5	CASKGGNTIYF	TGTGCCAGCAAGGGGGGAAACACCATATATTTT
NA	NA	TRBJ1-1	TRBV6-5	CASSYGGGLPEAFF	TGTGCCAGCAGTTACGGTGGGGGGCTCCCTGAAGCTTTCTTT
NA	NA	TRBJ1-2	TRBV30	CAWSVGSLYYGYTF	TGTGCCTGGAGTGTTGGCAGCCTCTACTATGGCTACACCTTC
NA	TRBD2	TRBJ2-6	TRBV30	CAWRSGISSGANVLTF	TGTGCCTGGAGAAGCGGGATAAGCTCTGGGGCCAACGTCCTGACTTTC
NA	NA	TRBJ1-4	TRBV7-9	CASSSPQTNEKLFF	TGTGCCAGCAGCTCGCCCCAAACTAATGAAAAACTGTTTTTT
NA	TRBD2	TRBJ2-1	TRBV7-6	CASSLPPSGPYNEQFF	TGTGCCAGCAGCTTACCCCCTAGCGGGCCGTACAATGAGCAGTTCTTC
NA	NA	TRBJ2-7	TRBV29-1	CSVGYSQYEQYF	TGCAGCGTAGGCTACTCCCAATACGAGCAGTACTTC
NA	TRBD2	TRBJ2-7	TRBV6-5	CASSYFTSGSYEQYF	TGTGCCAGCAGTTACTTTACTAGCGGGAGCTACGAGCAGTACTTC